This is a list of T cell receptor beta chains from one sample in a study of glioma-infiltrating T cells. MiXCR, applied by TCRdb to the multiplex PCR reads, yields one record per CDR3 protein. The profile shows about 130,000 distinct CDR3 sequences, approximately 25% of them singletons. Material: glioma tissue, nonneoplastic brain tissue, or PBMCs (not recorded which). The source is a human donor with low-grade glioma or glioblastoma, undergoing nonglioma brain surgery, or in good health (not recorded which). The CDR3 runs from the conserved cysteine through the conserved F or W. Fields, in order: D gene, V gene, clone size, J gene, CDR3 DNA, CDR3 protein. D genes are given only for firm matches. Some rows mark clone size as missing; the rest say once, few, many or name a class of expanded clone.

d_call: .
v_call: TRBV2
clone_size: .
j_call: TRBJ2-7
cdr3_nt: TGTGCCAGCAGTGTAGACAGGTACTACGAGCAGTACTTC
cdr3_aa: CASSVDRYYEQYF

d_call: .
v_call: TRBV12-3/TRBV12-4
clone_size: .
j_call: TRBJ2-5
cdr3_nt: TGTGCCAGCAGTTTAGCGACGGCAGGGGGACTCGAGACCCAGTACTTC
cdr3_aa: CASSLATAGGLETQYF

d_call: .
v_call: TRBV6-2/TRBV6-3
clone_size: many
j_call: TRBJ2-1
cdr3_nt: TGTGCCAGCAGTCCTTCTAATGAGCAGTTCTTC
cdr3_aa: CASSPSNEQFF

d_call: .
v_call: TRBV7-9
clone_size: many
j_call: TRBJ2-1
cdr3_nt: TGTGCCAGCAGCTTACTCGGGGCTGATGAGCAGTTCTTC
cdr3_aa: CASSLLGADEQFF

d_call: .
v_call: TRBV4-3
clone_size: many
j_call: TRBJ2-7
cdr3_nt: TGCGCCAGCAGCCAAGATCGAGGTTACGGGGGCTACGAGCAGTACTTC
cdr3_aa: CASSQDRGYGGYEQYF

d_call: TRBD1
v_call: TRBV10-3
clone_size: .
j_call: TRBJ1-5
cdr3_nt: TGTGCCATCAAAGGACAGGATAGCAATCAGCCCCAGCATTTT
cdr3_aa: CAIKGQDSNQPQHF

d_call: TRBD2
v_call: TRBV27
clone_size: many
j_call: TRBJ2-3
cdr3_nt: TGTGCCAGCAGTTTTGGGATTGGGAGGGGCACAGATACGCAGTATTTT
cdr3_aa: CASSFGIGRGTDTQYF

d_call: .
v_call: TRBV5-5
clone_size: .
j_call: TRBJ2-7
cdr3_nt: TGTGCCAGCAGCCGCGGGACGGCCACGGACGAGCAGTACTTC
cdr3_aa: CASSRGTATDEQYF

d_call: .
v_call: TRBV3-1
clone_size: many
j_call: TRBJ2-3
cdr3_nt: TGTGCCAGCAGCCAAGGGGACCTTAGCACAGATACGCAGTATTTT
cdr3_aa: CASSQGDLSTDTQYF

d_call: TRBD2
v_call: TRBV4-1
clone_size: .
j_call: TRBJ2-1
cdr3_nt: TGCGCCAGCGGCCAAGAGGGGAGGGGATACAATGACCAGTTCTTC
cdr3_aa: CASGQEGRGYNDQFF

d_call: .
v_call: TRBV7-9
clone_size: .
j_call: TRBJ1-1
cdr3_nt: TGTGCCAGCCGTCGAGGGGCCCCGGGAGGGAAAACTGAAGCTTTATTT
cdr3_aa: CASRRGAPGGKTEALF

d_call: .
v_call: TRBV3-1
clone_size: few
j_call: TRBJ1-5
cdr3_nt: TGTGCCAGCAGCCCGGCAGGGCGGAATCAGCCCCAGCATTTT
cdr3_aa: CASSPAGRNQPQHF

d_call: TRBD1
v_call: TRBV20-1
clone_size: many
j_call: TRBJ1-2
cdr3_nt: TGCAGTGCTAAGGGGACAGGGGGCCCCACTCCGTATGGCTACACCTTC
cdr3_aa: CSAKGTGGPTPYGYTF

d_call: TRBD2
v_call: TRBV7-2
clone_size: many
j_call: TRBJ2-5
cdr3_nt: TGTGCCAGCAGCTTATTAGCGGGCGCTCAAGAGACCCAGTACTTC
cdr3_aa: CASSLLAGAQETQYF